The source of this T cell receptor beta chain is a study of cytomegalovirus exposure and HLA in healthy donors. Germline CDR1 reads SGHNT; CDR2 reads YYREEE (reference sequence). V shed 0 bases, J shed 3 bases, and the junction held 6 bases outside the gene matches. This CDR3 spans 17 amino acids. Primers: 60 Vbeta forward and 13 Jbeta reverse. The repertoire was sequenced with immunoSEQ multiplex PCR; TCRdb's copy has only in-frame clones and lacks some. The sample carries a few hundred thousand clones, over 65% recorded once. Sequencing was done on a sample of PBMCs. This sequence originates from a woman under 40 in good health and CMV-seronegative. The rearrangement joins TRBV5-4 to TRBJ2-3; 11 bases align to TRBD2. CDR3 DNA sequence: TGTGCCAGCAGCTTGGGCGGTAGCGGGGGGGCGACAGATACGCAGTATTTT. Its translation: CASSLGGSGGATDTQYF.